This T cell receptor (beta chain) was documented in a study of radiotherapy plus CTLA-4 blockade in lung cancer. Germline CDR1 reads SGHRS; CDR2 reads YFSETQ. V dropped 0 bases and J dropped 4 bases, with 13 bases sitting between them. The CDR3 consists of 15 residues. The protocol was immunoSEQ multiplex PCR, while the TCRdb copy is restricted to in-frame clones and leaves out a portion. The table records 20,000 or so clones, roughly 82% of them present only once. The chain recombines TRBV5-1 with TRBJ2-5, with D perhaps TRBD1 (6 bases). The source is a human donor with non-small cell lung cancer whose response to radiotherapy plus ipilimumab could not be evaluated. The input for sequencing was peripheral blood, taken from a patient treated with radiotherapy plus ipilimumab. CDR3 sequence: CASSLGWQGIETQYF. CDR3 DNA sequence: TGCGCCAGCAGCTTGGGTTGGCAGGGGATAGAGACCCAGTACTTC.